Below are 2 T cell receptor beta chains sequenced from a single sample in a study of blood T cell repertoires in COVID-19. Sequencing was performed with immunoSEQ multiplex PCR; in TCRdb, only in-frame clones are kept and a portion is missing. The sample holds 120,000 to 150,000 clones; just under 90% are singletons and the top ten take approximately 4.2%. The specimen was peripheral blood. These receptors were taken from a woman aged 35 to 49 with acute or convalescent COVID-19.

This clone was seen just once. The DNA of the CDR3 is TGTGCCAGCAGCCAAGATCCGCCCGGGGGGGCAGAGACCCAGTACTTC. It encodes CASSQDPPGGAETQYF. The chain has TRBV3-1 (or the pseudogene TRBV3-2) and TRBJ2-5; 8 bases agree with TRBD2. The trim removed 0 bases at V and 4 bases at J, leaving 7 bases unmatched. Germline V gene sequence: CDR1 LGHDT, CDR2 YNNKEL (reference sequence). The CDR3 is 16 amino acids.

The chain has TRBV4-3 and TRBJ2-2; D perhaps matches TRBD2 (5 bases). Germline V gene sequence: CDR1 LGHNA, CDR2 YSLEER. V was clipped by 4 bases and J by 0 bases, with 18 bases between them. The CDR3 consists of 18 residues. Written as DNA, the CDR3 is TGCGCCAGCAGCCTGGAGGATGTCCAGTACGCGAACACCGGGGAGCTGTTTTTT. Its translation is CASSLEDVQYANTGELFF.